A selection of T cell receptor beta chains follows, all from one sample in a study of shared clonotypes between healthy human individuals. Using immunoSEQ multiplex PCR, the repertoire was profiled, and TCRdb retains in-frame clones only, with some absent. The sample has hundreds of thousands of clones; around 95% are singletons. The sequencing input was naive CD8+ T cells sorted from blood. Source of these receptors: a woman in her twenties or thirties in good health. Both conserved end residues are part of each CDR3. D genes are given only for firm matches. Clone size is shown for a subset of rows, as once, few, many or a class of expanded clone.

>-|TRBJ2-7|TRBV28|-
CASSLQPGPAYEQYF
TGTGCCAGCAGTCTTCAACCAGGGCCAGCCTACGAGCAGTACTTC
>TRBD2|TRBJ2-5|TRBV27|-
CASSLVAGVGETQYF
TGTGCCAGCAGTTTAGTAGCGGGAGTCGGAGAGACCCAGTACTTC
>-|TRBJ2-1|TRBV27|-
CASSLQSSYNEQFF
TGTGCCAGCAGTTTACAGAGCTCCTACAATGAGCAGTTCTTC
>-|TRBJ2-3|TRBV7-9|once
CASSFGGANTDTQYF
TGTGCCAGCAGCTTTGGGGGGGCCAACACAGATACGCAGTATTTT
>TRBD1|TRBJ2-3|TRBV25-1|-
CASRPNRGDTQYF
TGTGCCAGCAGGCCGAACAGGGGAGATACGCAGTATTTT
>-|TRBJ2-7|TRBV15|-
CATSWAGGSYEQYF
TGTGCCACCAGCTGGGCAGGCGGATCCTACGAGCAGTACTTC
>-|TRBJ1-2|TRBV6-5|few
CASSYNNYGYTF
TGTGCCAGCAGTTACAATAACTATGGCTACACCTTC
>-|TRBJ2-7|TRBV6-1|-
CASSEGASPPEQYF
TGTGCCAGCAGTGAAGGAGCTAGCCCACCGGAGCAGTACTTC
>TRBD1|TRBJ2-7|TRBV2|-
CASEPGQGAYEQYF
TGTGCCAGCGAACCGGGACAGGGGGCCTACGAGCAGTACTTC
>-|TRBJ1-2|TRBV7-8|-
CASSLAIGNPNRHGYTF
TGTGCCAGCAGCTTAGCGATCGGAAACCCCAACAGACATGGCTACACCTTC
>TRBD2|TRBJ2-7|TRBV27|-
CASTGGAHEQYF
TGTGCCAGCACCGGGGGGGCCCACGAGCAGTACTTC
>-|TRBJ1-2|TRBV5-8|-
CASSLGPLYGYTF
TGTGCCAGCAGCTTGGGGCCCCTATATGGCTACACCTTC
>-|TRBJ2-7|TRBV19|-
CASSWARDNSYEQYF
TGTGCCAGTAGTTGGGCCCGGGACAACTCCTACGAGCAGTACTTC
>-|TRBJ1-2|TRBV14|-
CASSAASGYPYGYTF
TGTGCCAGCAGCGCAGCCTCAGGGTACCCCTATGGCTACACCTTC
>TRBD1|TRBJ1-2|TRBV29-1|-
CSVQQGNYGYTF
TGCAGCGTACAACAGGGGAACTATGGCTACACCTTC
>TRBD2|TRBJ2-1|TRBV27|once
CASRRSGTSAYNEQFF
TGTGCCAGCAGACGATCCGGGACTAGCGCATACAATGAGCAGTTCTTC
>TRBD2|TRBJ2-7|TRBV28|once
CASSLAGNYEQYF
TGTGCCAGCAGTCTAGCGGGAAATTACGAGCAGTACTTC
>TRBD1|TRBJ2-7|TRBV25-1|-
CASSVEGSGTGDHEQYF
TGTGCCAGCAGTGTCGAGGGGTCCGGGACAGGGGACCACGAGCAGTACTTC
>-|TRBJ1-5|TRBV28|-
CASSTRQYSNQPQHF
TGTGCCAGCAGCACCCGACAGTATAGCAATCAGCCCCAGCATTTT
>-|TRBJ2-1|TRBV4-1|once
CASSPDRLYNEQFF
TGCGCCAGCAGCCCAGACAGGCTGTACAATGAGCAGTTCTTC
>-|TRBJ1-1|TRBV10-3|-
CATRTVQNTEAFF
TGTGCCACTCGGACGGTCCAGAACACTGAAGCTTTCTTT
>-|TRBJ1-4|TRBV19|-
CASSIDGQRNEKLFF
TGTGCCAGTAGTATAGATGGGCAACGTAATGAAAAACTGTTTTTT
>-|TRBJ2-7|TRBV19|-
CASSIGFSESMGDEQYF
TGTGCCAGTAGTATTGGCTTCTCGGAGTCCATGGGGGACGAGCAGTACTTC
>-|TRBJ2-1|TRBV27|-
CASSLSSGGSYNEQFF
TGTGCCAGCAGTTTATCGTCCGGAGGATCCTACAATGAGCAGTTCTTC
>-|TRBJ1-5|TRBV9|-
CASSVDGSPPQHF
TGTGCCAGCAGCGTAGATGGGTCCCCGCCCCAGCATTTT
>TRBD2|TRBJ2-7|TRBV9|-
CASSVGGTNEQYF
TGTGCCAGCAGCGTAGGAGGGACTAACGAGCAGTACTTC
>-|TRBJ2-1|TRBV28|-
CASSMDLSNEQFF
TGTGCCAGCAGCATGGATCTTTCGAATGAGCAGTTCTTC
>-|TRBJ1-2|TRBV6-1|-
CASSETLNYGYTF
TGTGCCAGCAGTGAAACGCTCAACTATGGCTACACCTTC
>TRBD1|TRBJ2-7|TRBV19|-
CASSTSSPGQGIGPYEQYF
TGTGCCAGTAGTACCTCATCTCCGGGACAGGGAATCGGCCCCTACGAGCAGTACTTC
>-|TRBJ1-2|TRBV7-9|-
CASSPPDRVYGYTF
TGTGCCAGCAGCCCCCCCGACAGAGTCTATGGCTACACCTTC
>TRBD2|TRBJ2-7|TRBV19|-
CASSRGGRARTYEQYF
TGTGCCAGTAGTAGGGGCGGGAGGGCGAGAACCTACGAGCAGTACTTC
>-|TRBJ2-5|TRBV5-4|-
CASSSDMVYRETQYF
TGTGCCAGCAGTTCGGACATGGTCTATCGAGAGACCCAGTACTTC
>TRBD2|TRBJ2-1|TRBV19|once
CASSPPGLAAYNEQFF
TGTGCCAGTAGCCCACCGGGACTAGCGGCTTACAATGAGCAGTTCTTC
>TRBD1|TRBJ1-1|TRBV5-6|-
CASSVGTGGHTEAFF
TGTGCCAGCAGCGTAGGGACAGGGGGGCACACTGAAGCTTTCTTT
>-|TRBJ1-3|TRBV28|-
CASSLIDTTPSGNTIYF
TGTGCCAGCAGTTTGATTGACACTACTCCCTCTGGAAACACCATATATTTT
>TRBD2|TRBJ2-1|TRBV27|-
CASSFRTSSEQFF
TGTGCCAGCAGTTTTAGGACTAGCAGTGAGCAGTTCTTC
>-|TRBJ1-5|TRBV29-1|-
CSVETGFNQPQHF
TGCAGCGTTGAAACAGGTTTCAATCAGCCCCAGCATTTT
>-|TRBJ2-3|TRBV27|-
CASSGSDPYSDTQYF
TGTGCCAGCAGTGGAAGCGACCCCTATTCGGATACGCAGTATTTT
>-|TRBJ2-1|TRBV5-1|-
CASSSNVGTKTPYNEQFF
TGCGCCAGCAGCTCAAACGTAGGGACCAAAACCCCCTACAATGAGCAGTTCTTC
>-|TRBJ2-7|TRBV2|-
CASSAVNLHYEQYF
TGTGCCAGCAGTGCGGTGAACTTACACTACGAGCAGTACTTC